These 15 T cell receptor beta chains share one sample of origin, sequenced in a study of blood T cells in healthy people across ages. A second PCR of 7 to 11 cycles used a sample-barcoded 5' primer and a J-beta primer mix. TCRdb reprocessed the 5' RACE reads with MiXCR, giving one entry per CDR3 protein. The sample shows approximately 880,000 distinct CDR3 sequences, around 46% of them seen only once. Sequences were obtained from blood. Receptor source: a man aged 25-40 years in good health.

This chain uses TRBV30 with TRBJ2-4; 7 bases map to TRBD2. From germline, CDR1 is GTSNPN and CDR2 SVGIG (reference sequence). The V gene end was trimmed by 3 bases and the J gene end by 2 bases; junction bases not matched to a gene: 7. This CDR3 region has 15 residues. The CDR3 loop reads CAWSAERETKNIQYF. As DNA, the CDR3 is TGTGCCTGGAGCGCTGAGCGGGAAACCAAAAACATTCAGTACTTC. Supplemented by reference TRBV30 and TRBJ2-4, the full variable domain reads SQTIHQWPATLVQPVGSPLSLECTVEGTSNPNLYWYRQAAGRGLQLLFYSVGIGQISSEVPQNLSASRPQDRQFILSSKKLLLSDSGFYLCAWSAERETKNIQYFGAGTRLSVL.

The genes are TRBV7-2 and TRBJ2-1; D may correspond to TRBD1 or TRBD2 (5 bases each). The V end lost 5 bases, the J end lost 5 bases, and 16 bases lay between the germline ends. The CDR3 has 15 residues. Germline V gene sequence: CDR1 SGHTA, CDR2 FQGNSA. The CDR3, as DNA: TGTGCCAGCAGCCCCGGGACCATCGGGCACAATGAGCAGTTCTTC. This encodes CASSPGTIGHNEQFF.

V and J are TRBV20-1 and TRBJ1-4, with 7 bases that match TRBD1. CDR3 length: 15 residues. The V gene's germline CDR1 is DFQATT and CDR2 SNEGSKA (reference sequence). Unmatched junction bases numbered 10, after V lost 4 bases and J lost 5 bases. The CDR3, as DNA: TGCAGTGCTAAGGGGGCTTTGGGGCGAAATGAAAAACTGTTTTTT. This sequence encodes CSAKGALGRNEKLFF.

This clonotype turned up a few times. The chain employs TRBV9 and TRBJ2-3, with TRBD2 as a possible D gene (5 bases). Trimming pared 0 bases from V and 8 bases from J, leaving 22 bases between. The CDR3 has 17 residues. Germline loops: CDR1 SGDLS, CDR2 YYNGEE. The CDR3 is CASSVVADDTDAGTQYF. The DNA of the CDR3 is TGTGCCAGCAGCGTAGTGGCAGATGACACAGATGCGGGTACGCAGTATTTT.

This clonotype was observed at least ten times. V usage is TRBV4-1 and J usage is TRBJ2-7; 7 nucleotides line up with TRBD2. Germline CDR1 is MGHRA and CDR2 is YSYEKL. V dropped 1 base and J dropped 5; count of bases not matched to a gene: 5. The CDR3 is 14 residues long. The CDR3 sequence: CASSQGGGGDEQYF. CDR3 DNA: TGCGCCAGCAGCCAAGGGGGGGGAGGTGACGAGCAGTACTTC.

The rearrangement links TRBV28 to TRBJ1-5, with D possibly matching TRBD1 (5 bases). V was cut by 3 bases and J by 6 bases, with 12 bases left in between. From germline, CDR1 is MDHEN and CDR2 SYDVKM. The CDR3 is 14 amino acids. CDR3 in amino acids: CASSFPMGTQPQHF. DNA of the CDR3: TGTGCCAGCAGTTTCCCCATGGGGACTCAGCCCCAGCATTTT.

This rearrangement joins TRBV6-5 to TRBJ1-5, with 10 bases aligning to TRBD1. Trimming took 4 bases from V and 0 from J; bases not matched to a gene: 6. Germline V lookup: CDR1 MNHEY, CDR2 SVGAGI. This CDR3 contains 17 residues. CDR3: CASSLSRDRGSNQPQHF. CDR3 DNA: TGTGCCAGCAGTTTGTCCAGGGACAGGGGTAGCAATCAGCCCCAGCATTTT.

DNA for the CDR3: TGCGCCAGCAGCTCCACCCCCGGGACTTGGTACAATGAGCAGTTCTTC. It is translated as CASSSTPGTWYNEQFF. The genes are TRBV5-1 and TRBJ2-1, with TRBD2 as a possible D gene (6 bases). The CDR3 has 16 amino acids. Germline assignment: CDR1 SGHRS and CDR2 YFSETQ. The V and J ends lost 3 bases and 4 bases respectively, with 17 bases between them.

The chain uses TRBV2 and TRBJ2-7; TRBD1 agrees at 7 bases. This CDR3 spans 15 amino acids. Unmatched junction bases numbered 8, after V lost 4 bases and J lost 2 bases. Germline V gene data show CDR1 as SNHLY and CDR2 as FYNNEI. CDR3 residues: CASSVGDRATYEQYF. CDR3 in DNA: TGTGCCAGCAGTGTCGGAGACAGGGCCACCTACGAGCAGTACTTC. Looking up the rest from reference TRBV2 and TRBJ2-7 gives the full variable domain: EPEVTQTPSHQVTQMGQEVILRCVPISNHLYFYWYRQILGQKVEFLVSFYNNEISEKSEIFDDQFSVERPDGSNFTLKIRSTKLEDSAMYFCASSVGDRATYEQYFGPGTRLTVT.

The gene calls are TRBV3-1 and TRBJ2-7; a weak D match, TRBD1 (5 bases). V was cut by 4 bases and J by 2 bases, with 12 bases left in between. CDR1 and CDR2 (germline): LGHDT, YNNKEL (reference sequence). The CDR3 length is 14 residues. This CDR3 is CASSPTVTAYEQYF. In nucleotides, the CDR3 is TGTGCCAGCAGCCCGACAGTAACAGCCTACGAGCAGTACTTC.

This clonotype turned up a few times. This chain links TRBV4-1 with TRBJ1-5; the D gene is possibly TRBD1 (5 bases). The CDR3 runs to 15 residues. V dropped 0 bases and J dropped 7 bases, with 13 bases sitting between them. CDR1 and CDR2 (germline): MGHRA, YSYEKL. CDR3 region: CASSQETAGWQPQHF. DNA of the CDR3: TGCGCCAGCAGCCAAGAGACGGCAGGGTGGCAGCCCCAGCATTTT.

V usage is TRBV18 and J usage is TRBJ2-3; unclear D gene. V dropped 3 bases and J dropped 4 bases, with 11 bases sitting between them. Per germline, CDR1 KGHSH and CDR2 LQKENI. CDR3 length: 14 amino acids. The CDR3 bases are TGTGCCAGCTCACCGGACGGTGAGGCAGATACGCAGTATTTT. Translation: CASSPDGEADTQYF.

The rearrangement uses TRBV9 and TRBJ2-7, with no clear D. The J call may be mistaken, given a closer DNA end match to TRBJ2-4. Per the germline V gene, CDR1 is SGDLS and CDR2 is YYNGEE. This CDR3 is built from 14 residues. CDR3 in DNA: TGTGCCAGCAGCTCCGGACCGGCCAAAAACATTCAGTACTTC. Residues: CASSSGPAKNIQYF.

This chain uses TRBV7-9 with TRBJ1-4; 9 bases are a match to TRBD1. With V trimmed by 5 bases and J by 7 bases, 14 bases remained unmatched. CDR3 size: 17 residues. Germline V gene lookup returns CDR1 SEHNR and CDR2 FQNEAQ (reference sequence). CDR3 DNA: TGTGCCAGCAGCGTAAGCTCCGGGACAGGGCCGGGTGAAAAACTGTTTTTT. This codes for CASSVSSGTGPGEKLFF.

The chain is built from TRBV7-8 and TRBJ2-3; 14 bases map to TRBD2. Losses at the gene ends were 5 bases for V and 10 bases for J; bases not matched to a gene: 11. This CDR3 is 16 amino acids long. CDR1 is SGHVS, CDR2 FQNEAQ, per germline. The CDR3 bases are TGTGCCAGCAGCCTGCGACTAGCGGGGGGGCCAAGTCCGCAGTATTTT. Translation: CASSLRLAGGPSPQYF.